This T cell receptor beta chain was identified during a study of blood T cell repertoires in COVID-19. Study summary: T cells, B-cell-depleted T cells, or PBMCs provided the cDNA or gDNA that served as material.

In the source study's methods: Amplifying reference gene primers gave estimates of nucleated cell counts. TCRdb's copy holds only in-frame clones and misses some; the assay was immunoSEQ multiplex PCR. V, J and clone size are those of that table, while D and trimming were read from the DNA. The sample consists of 500,000 to 600,000 clones, about 89% of them appearing once. The Seattle site enrolled patients during active infection and followed them longitudinally. The sequence derives from a woman aged 50 to 60 with COVID-19, enrolled during active disease. The sample comprised peripheral blood.

The CDR3 loop is CASSIDQDSYEQYF. In DNA form, the CDR3 reads TGTGCCAGTAGTATAGACCAAGACAGCTACGAGCAGTACTTC. This chain links TRBV19 with TRBJ2-7; D perhaps matches TRBD1 (5 bases). The CDR3 contains 14 residues. With 0 bases removed from V and 3 bases from J, the gap between germline ends came to 9 bases. Germline V gives CDR1 LNHDA, CDR2 SQIVND (reference sequence).